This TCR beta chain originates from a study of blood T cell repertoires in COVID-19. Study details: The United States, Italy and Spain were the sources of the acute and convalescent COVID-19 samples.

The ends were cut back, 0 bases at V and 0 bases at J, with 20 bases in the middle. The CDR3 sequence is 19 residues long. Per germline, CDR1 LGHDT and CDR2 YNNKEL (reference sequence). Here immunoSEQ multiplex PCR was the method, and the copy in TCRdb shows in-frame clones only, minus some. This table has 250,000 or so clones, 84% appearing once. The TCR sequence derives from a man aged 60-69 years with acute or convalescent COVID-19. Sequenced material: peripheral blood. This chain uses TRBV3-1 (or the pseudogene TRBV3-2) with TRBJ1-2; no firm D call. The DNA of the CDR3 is TGTGCCAGCAGCCAAGAGGGAGTCAGAAAGGGCCGTTCTAACTATGGCTACACCTTC. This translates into CASSQEGVRKGRSNYGYTF.